This T cell receptor (beta chain) derives from a study of naive and memory T cell subsets. TCR cDNA received a 3' ligated oligonucleotide that carried a UMI. RNA was extracted from roughly 2.5 ml of whole blood of healthy adults. Reverse transcription used DNase-treated unsorted total RNA, aiming for about 1 to 1000 ng. Germline V gene data show CDR1 as MNHEY and CDR2 as SVGEGT. The CDR3 loop spans 16 amino acids. V shed 0 bases and J shed 0 bases, with 12 bases lying between them. Ligated cDNA underwent four rounds of PCR with nested alpha and beta constant region primers and SP2. Reverse transcription of blood and skin TCR RNA was primed at alpha and beta constant regions. TCRdb called the 5' RACE reads again in MiXCR, with one record for every CDR3 protein. The sample yields around 56,000 distinct CDR3 sequences, approximately 8% seen once. General study findings and limits: TCR transcript changes with activation or differentiation may affect this RNA method.

Concerning this clonotype itself: Antigen: not known.

The origin of this receptor is a female donor in good health. The chain employs TRBV6-2 or TRBV6-3 and TRBJ2-7, with D perhaps assigned TRBD1 or TRBD2 (5 bases each). The CDR3 region has the DNA TGTGCCAGCAGTTACTCGAAAGGGGAGACCTCCTACGAGCAGTACTTC. The encoded protein is CASSYSKGETSYEQYF.